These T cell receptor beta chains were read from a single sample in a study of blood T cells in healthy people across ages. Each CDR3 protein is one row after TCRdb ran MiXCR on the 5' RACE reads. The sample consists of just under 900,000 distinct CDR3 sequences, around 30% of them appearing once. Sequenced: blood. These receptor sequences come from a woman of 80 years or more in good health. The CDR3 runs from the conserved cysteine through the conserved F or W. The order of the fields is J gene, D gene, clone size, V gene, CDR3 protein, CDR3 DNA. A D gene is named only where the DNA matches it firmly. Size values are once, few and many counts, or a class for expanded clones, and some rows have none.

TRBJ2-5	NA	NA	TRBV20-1	CSAMNYGAGAAQETQYF	TGCAGTGCTATGAATTACGGGGCGGGGGCCGCACAAGAGACCCAGTACTTC
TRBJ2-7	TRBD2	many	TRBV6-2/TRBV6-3	CASRTSGKYNQQYF	TGTGCCAGCAGGACTAGCGGAAAGTATAACCAGCAGTACTTC
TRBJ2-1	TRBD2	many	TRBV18	CASSGTSANEQFF	TGTGCCAGCTCAGGGACTAGCGCCAATGAGCAGTTCTTC
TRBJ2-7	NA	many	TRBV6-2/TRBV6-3	CASSLSSSTAYEQYF	TGTGCCAGCAGTCTCTCAAGTTCGACAGCCTACGAGCAGTACTTC
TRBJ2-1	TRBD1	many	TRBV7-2	CASSLQTGGVNEQFF	TGTGCCAGCAGCTTGCAGACAGGGGGCGTGAATGAGCAGTTCTTC
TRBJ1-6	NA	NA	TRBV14	CASSQEADNSPLHF	TGTGCCAGCAGCCAAGAGGCCGACAATTCACCCCTCCACTTT
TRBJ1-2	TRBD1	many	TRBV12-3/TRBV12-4	CASRRQGAGVGYTF	TGTGCCAGCAGGAGACAGGGGGCCGGGGTTGGCTACACCTTC
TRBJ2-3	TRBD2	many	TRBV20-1	CSASPLAGAPRDTQYF	TGCAGTGCTAGTCCTTTAGCGGGGGCCCCCCGGGATACGCAGTATTTT
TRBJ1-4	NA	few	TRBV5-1	CASSLGGGIGEKLFF	TGCGCCAGCAGCTTGGGAGGCGGAATAGGAGAAAAACTGTTTTTT
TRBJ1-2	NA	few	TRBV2	CASSEVDKNYGYTF	TGTGCCAGCAGTGAAGTGGACAAGAACTATGGCTACACCTTC
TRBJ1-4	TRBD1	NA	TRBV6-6	CASSYSRGGPNEKLFF	TGTGCCAGCAGTTACTCGAGAGGGGGCCCTAATGAAAAACTGTTTTTT
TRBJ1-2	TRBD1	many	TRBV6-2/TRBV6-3	CASSLPGQAYGYTF	TGTGCCAGCAGTCTACCGGGACAGGCATATGGCTACACCTTC
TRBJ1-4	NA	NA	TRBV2	CASERTNEKLFF	TGTGCCAGCGAACGAACTAATGAAAAACTGTTTTTT
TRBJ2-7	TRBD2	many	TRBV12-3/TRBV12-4	CASSYSGGTDEQYF	TGTGCCAGCAGTTATAGCGGGGGGACCGACGAGCAGTACTTC
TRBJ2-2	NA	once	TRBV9	CASSVAQGLGGELFF	TGTGCCAGCAGCGTAGCTCAGGGGTTGGGCGGGGAGCTGTTTTTT
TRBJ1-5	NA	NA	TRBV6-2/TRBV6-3	CASSYQSGGLKWPQHF	TGTGCCAGCAGTTACCAATCGGGCGGGCTCAAGTGGCCCCAGCATTTT
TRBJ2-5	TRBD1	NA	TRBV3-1	CASSLRDRGHQETQYF	TGTGCCAGCAGCCTGCGGGACAGGGGGCACCAAGAGACCCAGTACTTC
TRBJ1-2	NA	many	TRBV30	CAYTFGGANYGYTF	NA
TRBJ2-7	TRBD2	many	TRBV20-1	CSARGGGTYEQYF	TGCAGTGCTAGAGGCGGGGGAACCTACGAGCAGTACTTC
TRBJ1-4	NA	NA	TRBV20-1	CSARVGGINEKLFF	TGCAGTGCTAGAGTAGGGGGAATTAATGAAAAACTGTTTTTT
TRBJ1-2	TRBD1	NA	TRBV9	CASSLLDRYLPSGGYTF	TGTGCCAGCAGCTTACTGGACAGGTATCTTCCGAGTGGAGGCTACACCTTC
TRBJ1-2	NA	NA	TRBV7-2	CASSLVVGGNYGYTF	TGTGCCAGCAGCTTAGTGGTTGGGGGGAACTATGGCTACACCTTC
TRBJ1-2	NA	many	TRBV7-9	CASSLTDRYGYTF	TGTGCCAGCAGCTTAACAGATCGTTATGGCTACACCTTC
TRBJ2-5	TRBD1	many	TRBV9	CASSVRDRQETQYF	TGTGCCAGCAGCGTCCGGGACAGACAAGAGACCCAGTACTTC
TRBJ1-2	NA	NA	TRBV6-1	CASSEALRGVYGYTF	TGTGCCAGCAGTGAAGCTCTACGGGGGGTATATGGCTACACCTTC
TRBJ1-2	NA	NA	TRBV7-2	CASSLGLAGYTF	TGTGCCAGCAGCTTAGGACTCGCTGGCTACACCTTC
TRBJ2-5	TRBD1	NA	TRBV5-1	CASSNVPGQGRSEETQYF	TGCGCCAGCAGCAATGTCCCGGGACAGGGGCGGAGTGAAGAGACCCAGTACTTC
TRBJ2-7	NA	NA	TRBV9	CASSVATGLVAEQYF	TGTGCCAGCAGCGTAGCTACCGGCCTGGTAGCTGAGCAGTACTTC
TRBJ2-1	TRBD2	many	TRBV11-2	CASSSRLAGPLYNEQFF	TGTGCCAGCAGCTCCAGACTAGCGGGGCCCCTGTACAATGAGCAGTTCTTC
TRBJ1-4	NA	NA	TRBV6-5	CASRPTGNERLFF	TGTGCCAGCAGGCCGACGGGTAATGAAAGACTGTTTTTT
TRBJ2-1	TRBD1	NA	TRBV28	CASSFHLGQQETQFF	TGTGCCAGCAGTTTTCATTTGGGACAGCAAGAGACCCAGTTCTTC
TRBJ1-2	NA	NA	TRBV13	CASNQVGDYYGYTF	TGTGCCAGCAACCAAGTGGGGGACTACTATGGCTACACCTTC
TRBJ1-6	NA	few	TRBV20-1	CSARDLAENSPLHF	TGCAGTGCTAGAGATTTGGCAGAAAATTCACCCCTCCACTTT
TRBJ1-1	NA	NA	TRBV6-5	CASSYATSGDTEAFF	TGTGCCAGCAGTTACGCTACATCGGGCGACACTGAAGCTTTCTTT
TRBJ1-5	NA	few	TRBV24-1	CATSPAADNQPQHF	TGTGCCACCAGTCCAGCGGCCGATAATCAGCCCCAGCATTTT
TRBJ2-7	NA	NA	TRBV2	CASSQGWGALAEQYF	TGTGCCAGCAGCCAAGGTTGGGGGGCCCTCGCCGAGCAGTACTTC
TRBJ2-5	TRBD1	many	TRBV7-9	CASRRQGAFETQYF	TGTGCCAGCAGGAGACAGGGGGCGTTTGAGACCCAGTACTTC
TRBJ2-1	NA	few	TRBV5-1	CASSPRMGRGDEQFF	TGCGCCAGCAGTCCAAGGATGGGGCGAGGTGATGAGCAGTTCTTC
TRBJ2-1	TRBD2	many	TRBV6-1	CASSDPRGGHSYNEQFF	TGTGCCAGCAGCGACCCCCGGGGGGGCCACTCCTACAATGAGCAGTTCTTC
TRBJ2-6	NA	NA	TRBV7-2	CASSLKRVASSGANVLTF	TGTGCCAGTAGCTTAAAACGGGTGGCGAGCTCTGGGGCCAACGTCCTGACTTTC
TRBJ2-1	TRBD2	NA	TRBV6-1	CASSELAGDYNEQFF	TGTGCCAGCAGTGAACTAGCGGGCGACTACAATGAGCAGTTCTTC
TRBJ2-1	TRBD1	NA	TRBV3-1	CASSQDRTGANEQFF	TGTGCCAGCAGCCAAGATCGGACAGGCGCAAATGAGCAGTTCTTC
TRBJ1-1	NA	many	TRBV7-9	CASSNTEAFF	TGTGCCAGCAGTAACACTGAAGCTTTCTTT
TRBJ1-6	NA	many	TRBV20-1	CSARKPQGHEALHF	TGCAGTGCTAGAAAGCCACAGGGCCACGAGGCCCTCCACTTT
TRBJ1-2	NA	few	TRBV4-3	CVSSQTSSGSTSNYGYTF	TGCGTCAGCAGCCAGACTTCTTCCGGGTCTACCTCTAACTATGGCTACACCTTC
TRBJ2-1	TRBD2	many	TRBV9	CASSVGGGGYNEQFF	TGTGCCAGCAGCGTAGGAGGCGGGGGTTACAATGAGCAGTTCTTC
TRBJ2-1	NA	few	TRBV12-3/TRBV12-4	CASRFGTGSYNEQFF	TGTGCCAGCAGGTTCGGGACGGGTTCCTACAATGAGCAGTTCTTC
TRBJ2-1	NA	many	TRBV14	CASSQDGGAEQFF	TGTGCCAGCAGCCAAGATGGAGGGGCTGAGCAGTTCTTC
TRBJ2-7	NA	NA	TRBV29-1	CSVYSAEQYF	TGCAGCGTCTATTCCGCCGAGCAGTACTTC
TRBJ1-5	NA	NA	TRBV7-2	CASSRGTENQPQHF	TGTGCCAGCAGCCGTGGGACGGAGAATCAGCCCCAGCATTTT
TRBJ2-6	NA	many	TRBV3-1	CASSQDQPTNSGANVLTF	TGTGCCAGCAGCCAAGATCAGCCTACTAACTCTGGGGCCAACGTCCTGACTTTC
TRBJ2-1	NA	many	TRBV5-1	CASSSDGGSYNEQFF	TGCGCCAGCAGCTCGGACGGGGGCTCCTACAATGAGCAGTTCTTC